Presented here are 25 T cell receptor beta chains from one specimen sequenced in a study of vaccination and CD4 T cells after COVID-19. Oncomine TCR Beta short-read sequencing was applied to DNA from cultured CD4+ T cells. TCRdb reanalysed the PCR reads using MiXCR and keeps one entry per CDR3 protein. Here the sample spans 15,000 to 20,000 distinct CDR3 sequences, roughly 61% being singletons. Sample treatment: approximately nine-day PBMC culture with coronavirus spike peptide pools or control peptides (ViraFEST assay). The antigens of these receptors remain unknown. The specimen was CD4+ T cells from blood, cultured in vitro. The receptors were gathered from a human donor who had recovered from COVID-19.

For the CDR3, the DNA is TGCGCCAGCAGATATAGGAGTGCTTCCGATACGCAGTATTTT. Translating gives CASRYRSASDTQYF. The chain couples TRBV4-1 to TRBJ2-3; D not certain. Germline CDR1 reads MGHRA; CDR2 reads YSYEKL. The CDR3 is made up of 14 amino acids. V shed 6 bases and J shed 6 bases, with 16 bases lying between them.

V usage is TRBV11-2 and J usage is TRBJ1-2, with D possibly TRBD1 on 5 matching bases. The V gene's germline CDR1 is SGHAT and CDR2 FQNNGV. Trimming left V 6 bases short and J 4 bases short, with 15 bases between. The CDR3 covers 14 residues. CDR3 DNA: TGTGCCAGCAGTCCCGCGGGGGATGGCTATGGCTACACCTTC. Protein: CASSPAGDGYGYTF. Variable domain in full (rest from reference TRBV11-2 and TRBJ1-2): EAGVAQSPRYKIIEKRQSVAFWCNPISGHATLYWYQQILGQGPKLLIQFQNNGVVDDSQLPKDRFSAERLKGVDSTLKIQPAKLEDSAVYLCASSPAGDGYGYTFGSGTRLTVV.

This clonotype was found a few times. This chain connects TRBV2 to TRBJ2-6, with 8 bases matching TRBD2. This CDR3 contains 17 residues. V gave up 2 bases and J gave up 2 bases; unmatched junction bases: 5. The germline CDR1 and CDR2 sequences are SNHLY and FYNNEI. As DNA, the CDR3 is TGTGCCAGCAGTGAAAGGGCGGGGGGCGCTGGGGCCAACGTCCTGACTTTC. Protein sequence: CASSERAGGAGANVLTF.

This clonotype was seen a handful of times. This sequence joins TRBV20-1 and TRBJ1-6; perhaps TRBD1 as D (5 bases). Germline values: CDR1 DFQATT, CDR2 SNEGSKA (reference sequence). The CDR3 has 14 residues. V was pared by 1 base and J by 9 bases, with 13 bases between. Written as DNA, the CDR3 is TGCAGTGCTAGAGCGGCAGGGAATAGTTCACCCCTCCACTTT. The encoded protein is CSARAAGNSSPLHF.

V and J are TRBV20-1 and TRBJ2-7; 9 positions match TRBD1. Trimming took 1 base from V and 12 from J; bases not matched to a gene: 16. The CDR3 is 15 residues long. From germline, CDR1 is DFQATT and CDR2 SNEGSKA (reference sequence). The CDR3 reads CSARADLRETGGLYF. Written as DNA, the CDR3 is TGCAGTGCTAGAGCCGACCTTCGTGAGACAGGGGGGCTGTACTTC.

The chain recombines TRBV20-1 with TRBJ2-1, with 12 nucleotides matching TRBD2. The CDR3 has 14 amino acids. V lost 5 bases, J lost 4 bases, and 3 bases stayed unmatched. The germline CDR1 and CDR2 sequences are DFQATT and SNEGSKA (reference sequence). CDR3 protein: CSAQGLAGYNEQFF. CDR3 DNA: TGCAGTGCTCAAGGACTAGCGGGATACAATGAGCAGTTCTTC.

To note about this clonotype: At one boundary the junction diverges from the germline segment, which might be a read error. The chain carries TRBV20-1 and TRBJ1-6; 7 bases are shared with TRBD1. The CDR3 loop spans 17 amino acids. In germline, CDR1 is DFQATT, CDR2 SNEGSKA (reference sequence). CDR3 nucleotides: TGCAGTGCTAGGGTTCCCCTGGAGACAGGGTATAATTCACCCCCCCACTTT. Its protein is CSARVPLETGYNSPPHF.

The chain uses TRBV20-1 and TRBJ2-2; 9 bases match TRBD2. After removal of 0 bases from V and 5 bases from J, the junction contained 7 bases not matched to a gene. The CDR3 has 16 residues. Germline assignment: CDR1 DFQATT and CDR2 SNEGSKA (reference sequence). CDR3 sequence: CSARDAGGPGTGELFF. In DNA form, the CDR3 reads TGCAGTGCTAGAGATGCGGGAGGGCCGGGGACCGGGGAGCTGTTTTTT.

V usage is TRBV20-1 and J usage is TRBJ1-1, with D maybe TRBD1 (6 bases). V was cut by 0 bases and J by 4 bases, with 12 bases left in between. Germline V lookup: CDR1 DFQATT, CDR2 SNEGSKA (reference sequence). CDR3 length: 14 residues. The CDR3 reads CSAREGGQGTEAFF. For the CDR3, the DNA is TGCAGTGCTAGAGAAGGGGGGCAGGGCACTGAAGCTTTCTTT.

V is TRBV7-9 and J is TRBJ2-1; the match to TRBD2 covers 10 bases. J was trimmed by 9 bases and V by 2 bases; bases with no gene match: 7. CDR1 is SEHNR, CDR2 FQNEAQ, per germline (reference sequence). The CDR3 sequence is 15 residues long. CDR3 loop: CASSLLAGESGEQFF. The CDR3 coding sequence is TGTGCCAGCAGCTTACTAGCGGGAGAGTCGGGTGAGCAGTTCTTC. Based on the CDR3 plus reference TRBV7-9 and TRBJ2-1, the full variable domain is DTGVSQNPRHKITKRGQNVTFRCDPISEHNRLYWYRQTLGQGPEFLTYFQNEAQLEKSRLLSDRFSAERPKGSFSTLEIQRTEQGDSAMYLCASSLLAGESGEQFFGPGTRLTVL.

In DNA form, the CDR3 reads TGTGCCAGCAGCTTGCCGACAGCTACTAAAAACATTCAGTACTTC. Protein: CASSLPTATKNIQYF. The chain recombines TRBV11-3 with TRBJ2-4, with D possibly matching TRBD1 (5 bases). V lost 3 bases and J 4 bases, leaving 13 bases between the germline ends. Germline lookup yields CDR1 SGHNT and CDR2 YENEEA. CDR3 length: 15 residues.

V and J are TRBV12-3 or TRBV12-4 and TRBJ1-5, with TRBD1 identical over 7 bases. With 2 bases clipped from V and 5 bases from J, the junction kept 6 bases outside the gene matches. CDR3 length: 15 residues. CDR3 loop: CASSLFRQGDQPQHF. DNA for the CDR3: TGTGCCAGCAGTTTATTCAGGCAGGGGGATCAGCCCCAGCATTTT.

The chain employs TRBV7-2 and TRBJ2-1; 8 bases are shared with TRBD2. The CDR3 consists of 15 residues. CDR1 and CDR2 (germline): SGHTA, FQGNSA. The J segment lost 4 bases and the V segment lost 1 base, leaving 3 bases of the junction unmatched. CDR3: CASSLDPSGYNEQFF. In nucleotides, the CDR3 is TGTGCCAGCAGCTTAGACCCTAGCGGGTACAATGAGCAGTTCTTC.

This clonotype was counted only a few times. The CDR3 is CASSTTPQGARGYTF. As DNA, the CDR3 is TGTGCCAGCAGCACCACCCCCCAGGGGGCGCGAGGCTACACCTTC. The genes are TRBV11-2 and TRBJ1-2, with 8 bases aligning to TRBD1. Germline V CDR1 and CDR2: SGHAT, FQNNGV. This CDR3 contains 15 residues. V trimming: 5 bases; J trimming: 8 bases; junction bases outside the gene matches: 13. The full variable domain, in which reference TRBV11-2 and TRBJ1-2 provide the parts outside the CDR3, is EAGVAQSPRYKIIEKRQSVAFWCNPISGHATLYWYQQILGQGPKLLIQFQNNGVVDDSQLPKDRFSAERLKGVDSTLKIQPAKLEDSAVYLCASSTTPQGARGYTFGSGTRLTVV.

In this sample, this clonotype turned up once. The V call is TRBV2, the J call TRBJ1-6, with TRBD1 as a possible D gene (6 bases). V was shortened by 2 bases and J by 7 bases, with 12 bases between the two germline ends. This CDR3 has 15 residues. Germline CDR1 reads SNHLY; CDR2 reads FYNNEI. The CDR3, as DNA: TGTGCCAGCAGTGAACAGGGGCACAGCAATTCACCCCTCCACTTT. It translates to CASSEQGHSNSPLHF. Looking up the rest from reference TRBV2 and TRBJ1-6 gives the full variable domain: EPEVTQTPSHQVTQMGQEVILRCVPISNHLYFYWYRQILGQKVEFLVSFYNNEISEKSEIFDDQFSVERPDGSNFTLKIRSTKLEDSAMYFCASSEQGHSNSPLHFGNGTRLTVT.

CDR3 residues: CASSMTVSSYEQYF. CDR3 DNA: TGTGCCAGTAGTATGACAGTTAGCTCCTACGAGCAGTACTTC. The chain couples TRBV19 to TRBJ2-7; D might be TRBD1 (5 bases). Trimming cost V 3 bases and J 0 bases, with 9 bases left between them. Per germline, CDR1 LNHDA and CDR2 SQIVND (reference sequence). There are 14 residues in the CDR3.

The V and J genes are TRBV20-1 and TRBJ1-4, with a weak D call TRBD1 (6 bases). Trimming took 1 base from V and 5 from J, leaving 14 bases between them. There are 15 residues in the CDR3. Looked up from germline, CDR1 is DFQATT and CDR2 is SNEGSKA (reference sequence). The CDR3 nucleotides read TGCAGTGCTAGAGGGCCAGGACAGCAGAATGAAAAACTGTTTTTT. Its translation: CSARGPGQQNEKLFF.

With respect to this clonotype: The germline gene is not matched at one end of the junction; a read error may be the cause. V and J are TRBV7-3 and TRBJ2-3, with TRBD1 matching 11 bases. Per germline, CDR1 SGHTA and CDR2 FQGTGA. The CDR3 is 16 residues long. Here the CDR3 reads CASSLLGTGGADMQYF. As DNA, the CDR3 is TGTGCCAGCAGCTTATTAGGGACAGGGGGAGCAGATATGCAGTATTTT.

This chain links TRBV4-1 with TRBJ2-5, with TRBD2 matching 14 bases. Per germline, CDR1 MGHRA and CDR2 YSYEKL. This CDR3 has 16 residues. J lost 5 bases, V lost 5 bases, and 7 bases had no gene match. In DNA, the CDR3 is TGCGCCAGCAGCTTGGGACTAGCGGGAGAAGTGGAGACCCAGTACTTC. Protein: CASSLGLAGEVETQYF.

This clonotype was recorded only once. The V call is TRBV19, the J call TRBJ1-2, with unresolved D. The V end was cut by 0 bases, the J end by 8 bases, with 10 bases between. There are 13 residues in the CDR3. In germline, CDR1 is LNHDA, CDR2 SQIVND (reference sequence). Here the CDR3 reads CASSIEAGKGYTF. The CDR3 DNA is TGTGCCAGTAGTATAGAAGCCGGGAAAGGCTACACCTTC.

This clonotype was observed a handful of times. In DNA, the CDR3 is TGTGCCAGCAGACAGGGGGCTTCTGGAAACACCATATATTTT. Residues: CASRQGASGNTIYF. The chain combines TRBV7-9 with TRBJ1-3, with TRBD1 matching over 9 bases. V lost 6 bases and J lost 1; bases outside the gene matches: 1. The CDR3 runs 14 residues. CDR1 is SEHNR and CDR2 is FQNEAQ in the germline V gene (reference sequence).

The chain couples TRBV11-2 to TRBJ1-2; D uncertain. With 5 bases removed from V and 13 bases from J, the gap between germline ends came to 26 bases. The CDR3 is 15 residues long. Germline V gives CDR1 SGHAT, CDR2 FQNNGV. In DNA, the CDR3 is TGTGCCAGCAGCCCCCCGCGGGCGGCCGTCTTGCGTCGCACCTTC. It is translated as CASSPPRAAVLRRTF.

The CDR3 protein is CASSLGGSLGTNTEAFF. CDR3 DNA sequence: TGTGCCAGCAGCTTGGGAGGTTCGTTGGGGACGAACACTGAAGCTTTCTTT. The V and J genes are TRBV5-4 and TRBJ1-1; maybe TRBD1 (5 bases). Germline values: CDR1 SGHNT, CDR2 YYREEE (reference sequence). The CDR3 contains 17 residues. V gave up 0 bases and J gave up 1 base, with 16 bases separating them. Filled out from reference TRBV5-4 and TRBJ1-1, the complete variable domain reads ETGVTQSPTHLIKTRGQQVTLRCSSQSGHNTVSWYQQALGQGPQFIFQYYREEENGRGNFPPRFSGLQFPNYSSELNVNALELDDSALYLCASSLGGSLGTNTEAFFGQGTRLTVV.

This clonotype was recorded a few times. This chain joins TRBV2 and TRBJ2-7; D gene uncertain. Trimming removed 5 bases from V and 1 base from J, with 3 bases in between. This CDR3 has 11 amino acids. Germline V gene data show CDR1 as SNHLY and CDR2 as FYNNEI. The CDR3 here is CASSYSYEQYF. DNA of the CDR3: TGTGCCAGCAGTTATTCCTACGAGCAGTACTTC.

CDR3 in amino acids: CASSHGGTGPTGELFF. DNA of the CDR3: TGTGCCAGCAGCCACGGGGGGACAGGGCCGACCGGGGAGCTGTTTTTT. This chain joins TRBV11-1 and TRBJ2-2; TRBD1 aligns across 9 bases. From germline, CDR1 is SGHAT and CDR2 FQDESV (reference sequence). J gave up 5 bases and V 5 bases, and 9 bases lay outside the gene matches. The CDR3 is 16 amino acids.